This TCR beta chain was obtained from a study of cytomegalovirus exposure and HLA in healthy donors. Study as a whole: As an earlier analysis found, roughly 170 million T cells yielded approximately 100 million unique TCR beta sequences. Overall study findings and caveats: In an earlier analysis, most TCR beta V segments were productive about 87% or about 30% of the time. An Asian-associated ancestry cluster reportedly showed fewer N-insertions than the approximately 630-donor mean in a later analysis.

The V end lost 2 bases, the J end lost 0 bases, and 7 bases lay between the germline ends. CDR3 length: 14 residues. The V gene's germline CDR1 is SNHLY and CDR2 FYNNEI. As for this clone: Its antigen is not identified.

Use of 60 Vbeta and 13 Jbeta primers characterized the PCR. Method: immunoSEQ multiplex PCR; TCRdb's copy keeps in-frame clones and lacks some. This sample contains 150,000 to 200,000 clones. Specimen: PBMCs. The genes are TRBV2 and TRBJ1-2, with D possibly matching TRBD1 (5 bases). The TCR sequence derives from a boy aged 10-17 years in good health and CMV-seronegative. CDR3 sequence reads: CASSEYRTNYGYTF. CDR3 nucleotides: TGTGCCAGCAGTGAATACAGGACTAACTATGGCTACACCTTC.